The next 20 T cell receptor beta chains were all read from a single sample in a study of lung T cells in sarcoidosis with Löfgren's syndrome. TCRdb fed the reads into MiXCR, producing one record per CDR3 protein. The table includes 7,000 to 9,000 distinct CDR3 sequences, more than 20% detected once. The sample consisted of CD4+ T cells from bronchoalveolar lavage fluid. The receptors here all came from a human donor with sarcoidosis (Löfgren's syndrome or another form), or a control subject (not recorded which).

This clonotype was detected a few times. V usage is TRBV3-1 and J usage is TRBJ2-7, with D perhaps matching TRBD2 (6 bases). This CDR3 region has 13 residues. V lost 2 bases and J lost 2, with 7 bases in between. Per germline, CDR1 LGHDT and CDR2 YNNKEL (reference sequence). CDR3 sequence (DNA): TGTGCCAGCAGCCAAAGGGAGGCCTACGAGCAGTACTTC. Encoded protein: CASSQREAYEQYF.

This clonotype was recorded at least ten times. This chain's CDR3 is CASSRTTGNTIYF. The CDR3 DNA reads TGTGCCAGTAGTCGGACTACTGGAAACACCATATATTTT. V is TRBV19 and J is TRBJ1-3; unclear D gene. This CDR3 has 13 residues. CDR1 is LNHDA, CDR2 SQIVND, per germline (reference sequence). V was trimmed by 5 bases and J by 2 bases, leaving 7 bases between them. Full variable domain (missing parts from reference TRBV19 and TRBJ1-3): DGGITQSPKYLFRKEGQNVTLSCEQNLNHDAMYWYRQDPGQGLRLIYYSQIVNDFQKGDIAEGYSVSREKKESFPLTVTSAQKNPTAFYLCASSRTTGNTIYFGEGSWLTVV.

This clonotype was counted many times. This chain links TRBV5-4 with TRBJ1-2; D might be TRBD1 (5 bases). The ends were cut back, 4 bases at V and 4 bases at J, with 20 bases in the middle. Germline V lookup: CDR1 SGHNT, CDR2 YYREEE (reference sequence). The CDR3 is 16 residues long. This chain's CDR3 is CASSTSPGTGGYGYTF. The CDR3 DNA reads as TGTGCCAGCAGCACATCTCCCGGGACCGGCGGCTATGGCTACACCTTC.

This clonotype was observed at least ten times. This chain joins TRBV7-9 and TRBJ2-3; no definite D call. Per germline, CDR1 SEHNR and CDR2 FQNEAQ (reference sequence). The CDR3 has 15 amino acids. The V and J ends lost 4 bases and 2 bases respectively, with 13 bases between them. CDR3 sequence: CASSSSMTVTDTQYF. CDR3 nucleotide sequence: TGTGCCAGCAGCTCCAGCATGACGGTCACAGATACGCAGTATTTT.

About this clonotype itself: Being one base from a much bigger clone, this may be a read error. The CDR3 reads CASSPISGLTEAFF. The CDR3 nucleotides are TGTGCCAGCAGCCCTATTTCAGGGCTCACTGAAGCTTTCTTT. The chain carries TRBV7-9 and TRBJ1-1; D possibly corresponds to TRBD1 (5 bases). Trimming left V 5 bases short and J 4 bases short, with 14 bases between. From germline, CDR1 is SEHNR and CDR2 FQNEAQ (reference sequence). This CDR3 has 14 amino acids.

At least ten counts were recorded for this clonotype. J is TRBJ1-1 and V is TRBV5-1, with 8 bases identical to TRBD1. CDR1 is SGHRS, CDR2 YFSETQ, per germline. With 4 bases clipped from V and 4 bases from J, the junction kept 6 bases outside the gene matches. The CDR3 is 14 amino acids. The CDR3 DNA reads as TGCGCCAGCAGCACCGGACAGGGAGGCACTGAAGCTTTCTTT. Amino acids: CASSTGQGGTEAFF. The variable domain in full, completed from reference TRBV5-1 and TRBJ1-1, reads KAGVTQTPRYLIKTRGQQVTLSCSPISGHRSVSWYQQTPGQGLQFLFEYFSETQRNKGNFPGRFSGRQFSNSRSEMNVSTLELGDSALYLCASSTGQGGTEAFFGQGTRLTVV.

Ten or more counts support this clonotype. The chain combines TRBV20-1 with TRBJ2-7, with D unclear. The V and J ends lost 3 bases and 3 bases respectively, with 15 bases between them. The CDR3 loop spans 14 amino acids. The germline CDR1 and CDR2 sequences are DFQATT and SNEGSKA (reference sequence). The CDR3 spells CSASKEGIGYEQYF. The CDR3 bases are TGCAGTGCTAGTAAGGAAGGAATTGGCTACGAGCAGTACTTC.

This clonotype was detected many times. The chain carries TRBV6-1 and TRBJ2-7; D ambiguous. The length of the CDR3 is 15 residues. Germline CDR1 reads MNHNS; CDR2 reads SASEGT. Trimming stripped 0 bases from V and 3 bases from J, with 12 bases between. The CDR3 is CASSEAALSGYEQYF. The CDR3 DNA follows: TGTGCCAGCAGTGAAGCCGCCCTTTCGGGCTACGAGCAGTACTTC.

There are a few counts of this clonotype. This chain joins TRBV19 and TRBJ1-1, with unresolved D. Germline V gene data show CDR1 as LNHDA and CDR2 as SQIVND (reference sequence). The CDR3 has 16 amino acids. V lost 3 bases and J 0 bases, leaving 14 bases between the germline ends. The CDR3 sequence is CASSIFPALLNTEAFF. CDR3 sequence (DNA): TGTGCCAGTAGTATTTTTCCAGCCCTTTTGAACACTGAAGCTTTCTTT.

The V and J genes are TRBV30 and TRBJ1-4; 7 bases align to TRBD1. Germline CDR1 is GTSNPN and CDR2 is SVGIG (reference sequence). The ends lost 2 bases at V and 7 bases at J; junction bases unmatched: 7. CDR3 length equals 14 residues. The DNA for the CDR3 is TGTGCCTGGAGTTCAGGGGGTCTCAGTGAAAAACTGTTTTTT. Its translation: CAWSSGGLSEKLFF.

This clonotype was seen many times. The genes are TRBV6-1 and TRBJ1-5; D remains unclear. V was clipped by 7 bases and J by 2 bases, with 6 bases between them. Germline V gene sequence: CDR1 MNHNS, CDR2 SASEGT. This CDR3 is built from 12 residues. The CDR3 here is CASTSRNQPQHF. In DNA, the CDR3 is TGTGCCAGCACCTCCCGCAATCAGCCCCAGCATTTT.

This clonotype was seen more than once but under ten times. This rearrangement joins TRBV28 to TRBJ2-2; weak D call: TRBD1 (6 bases). Germline CDR1 is MDHEN and CDR2 is SYDVKM. There are 14 residues in the CDR3. The V gene lost 4 bases and the J gene lost 2 bases, with 8 bases spanning the gap. The CDR3 is CASSWGHNTGELFF. DNA for the CDR3: TGTGCCAGCAGTTGGGGACACAACACCGGGGAGCTGTTTTTT.

This clonotype was observed a handful of times. The V call is TRBV20-1, the J call TRBJ2-7; D may correspond to TRBD1 or TRBD2 (5 bases each). V lost 5 bases to trimming and J lost 5 bases, with 19 bases between them. The CDR3 contains 14 residues. CDR1 is DFQATT, CDR2 SNEGSKA, per germline (reference sequence). The DNA for the CDR3 is TGCAGTGCTTTGATGATGGGACCTTACGACGAGCAGTACTTC. As protein: CSALMMGPYDEQYF.

The chain couples TRBV12-3 or TRBV12-4 to TRBJ2-1; D not certain. V lost 3 bases and J lost 4, with 7 bases in between. CDR3 length: 13 amino acids. The CDR3 DNA reads TGTGCCAGCAGTTTTGCGCCTTACAATGAGCAGTTCTTC. Its protein product is CASSFAPYNEQFF.

This clonotype has a count of ten or more. CDR3 loop: CITAGGNADTQYF. DNA for the CDR3: TGCATTACGGCGGGGGGGAACGCAGATACGCAGTATTTT. The chain couples TRBV29-1 to TRBJ2-3; TRBD2 aligns across 9 bases. Per germline, CDR1 SQVTM and CDR2 ANQGSEA. This CDR3 has 13 amino acids.

This clonotype has ten or more counts. The chain couples TRBV6-1 to TRBJ2-5, with D possibly TRBD2 on 6 matching bases. CDR3 length: 14 residues. CDR1 MNHNS and CDR2 SASEGT come from the germline V gene. The V gene lost 6 bases and the J gene lost 4 bases, with 15 bases spanning the gap. The CDR3 loop reads CASSPGGTGETQYF. The CDR3 region has the DNA TGTGCCAGCAGCCCCGGAGGGACGGGAGAGACCCAGTACTTC.

This clonotype is a singleton in its sample. Since a much larger clone is just one base distant, this may be a read error. The rearrangement joins TRBV4-1 to TRBJ2-5; TRBD2 aligns across 8 bases. This CDR3 is built from 15 residues. Germline V CDR1 and CDR2: MGHRA, YSYEKL. Losses at the gene ends were 2 bases for V and 7 bases for J; bases not matched to a gene: 9. This CDR3 reads CASSQTRTSPGTQYF. The CDR3, as DNA: TGCGCCAGCAGCCAAACCCGGACTAGCCCAGGGACCCAGTACTTC.

This clonotype has ten or more counts. The rearrangement links TRBV7-9 to TRBJ1-1, with D maybe TRBD1 (5 bases). The V end lost 5 bases, the J end lost 4 bases, and 14 bases lay between the germline ends. Per germline, CDR1 SEHNR and CDR2 FQNEAQ (reference sequence). This CDR3 comprises 14 residues. Here the CDR3 reads CASSPISGFTEAFF. The DNA for the CDR3 is TGTGCCAGCAGCCCTATTTCAGGGTTCACTGAAGCTTTCTTT.

This clonotype was detected many times. This chain connects TRBV5-1 to TRBJ1-3; D is undetermined. This CDR3 contains 16 residues. CDR1 SGHRS and CDR2 YFSETQ come from the germline V gene. Trimming stripped 4 bases from V and 0 bases from J, with 14 bases between. CDR3 amino acids: CASSLEGASSGNTIYF. The CDR3 DNA follows: TGCGCCAGCAGCCTGGAAGGCGCCTCCTCTGGAAACACCATATATTTT.

Worth noting for this clonotype: The final CDR3 position lacks the conserved phenylalanine or tryptophan, pointing to a likely read error. The limits of the CDR3 on the DNA are not certain, so only TCRdb's listed CDR3 is given. The V and J genes are TRBV4-2 and TRBJ1-1; the table names TRBD1, a call not compared with the DNA. From germline, CDR1 is LGHNA and CDR2 YNFKEQ. Ends included, the CDR3 has 14 residues. The CDR3: CASSRAGGSTEAIS.